This TCR beta chain was sequenced for a study of blood T cell repertoires in COVID-19. About the research overall: Samples of COVID-19 (acute and convalescent) were obtained from the United States, Italy and Spain. PBMCs, B-cell-depleted T cells, or T cells provided the cDNA or gDNA that made up the material.

This clone was detected only a few times. V lost 9 bases to trimming and J lost 1 base, with 16 bases between them. CDR3 length: 14 residues. Germline V gene data show CDR1 as MDHEN and CDR2 as SYDVKM. Assay: immunoSEQ multiplex PCR; the TCRdb copy retains only in-frame clones and omits some. This table has tens of thousands of clones, over 75% appearing once. The source of this sequence is a woman aged 60 to 75 with active COVID-19. Sequenced material: peripheral blood. The rearrangement links TRBV28 to TRBJ2-7; D remains unclear. For the CDR3, the DNA is TGTGCCAGTAGTCGCGGCGGATTGTCCTACGAGCAGTACTTC. Amino acids: CASSRGGLSYEQYF.